This T cell receptor beta chain was retrieved from a study of blood T cell repertoires in COVID-19. Study-level background: PBMCs, B-cell-depleted T cells, or T cells were the source of the cDNA or gDNA that made up the material.

Original data processing: It was from reference gene primer amplification that nucleated cell counts were estimated. The repertoire was sequenced with immunoSEQ multiplex PCR; TCRdb's copy has only in-frame clones and lacks some. V, J and clone size reflect that table, while D and trimming were determined from the DNA. Among around 380,000 clones listed, about 90% were seen once. Across over 20 US areas, participants ranged in age from 18 to 89 years. Clinical history reported by participants formed the basis on which cohorts were assigned. The CDR3 is 13 residues long. Trimming took off 2 bases at V and 13 bases at J, with 14 bases between the two ends.

The sequence was collected from a man under 40 who had recovered from COVID-19. The chain carries TRBV12-3 or TRBV12-4 and TRBJ1-4; no reliable D call. The sequenced material came from PBMCs or T cells enriched from blood (not recorded which). The CDR3 loop is CASSLREGGRLFF. CDR3 in DNA: TGTGCCAGCAGTTTAAGGGAAGGAGGGCGACTGTTTTTT.